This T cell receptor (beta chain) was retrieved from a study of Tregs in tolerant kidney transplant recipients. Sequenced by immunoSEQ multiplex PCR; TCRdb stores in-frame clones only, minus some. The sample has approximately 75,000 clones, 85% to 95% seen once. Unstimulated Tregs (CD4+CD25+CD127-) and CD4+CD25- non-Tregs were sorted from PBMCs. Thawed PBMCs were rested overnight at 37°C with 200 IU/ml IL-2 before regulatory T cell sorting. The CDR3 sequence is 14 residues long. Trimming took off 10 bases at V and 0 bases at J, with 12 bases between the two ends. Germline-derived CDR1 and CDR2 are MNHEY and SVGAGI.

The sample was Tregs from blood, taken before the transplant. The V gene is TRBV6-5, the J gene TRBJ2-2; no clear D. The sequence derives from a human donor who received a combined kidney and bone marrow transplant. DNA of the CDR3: TGTGCCACTAAACGGCAGGCGAACACCGGGGAGCTGTTTTTT. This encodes CATKRQANTGELFF.